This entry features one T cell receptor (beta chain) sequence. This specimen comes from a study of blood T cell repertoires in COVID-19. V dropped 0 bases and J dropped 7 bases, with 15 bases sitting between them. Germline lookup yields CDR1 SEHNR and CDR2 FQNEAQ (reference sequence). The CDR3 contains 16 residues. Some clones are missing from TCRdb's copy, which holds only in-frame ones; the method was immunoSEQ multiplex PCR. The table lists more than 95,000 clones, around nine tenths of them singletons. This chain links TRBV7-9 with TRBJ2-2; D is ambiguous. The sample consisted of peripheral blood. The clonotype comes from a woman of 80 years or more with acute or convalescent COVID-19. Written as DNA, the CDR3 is TGTGCCAGCAGCTTAGCCCAAGCTGGTGAGGACGGGGAGCTGTTTTTT. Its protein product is CASSLAQAGEDGELFF.